Listed below are T cell receptor beta chains from one sample, sequenced in a study of blood T cell repertoires in COVID-19. Sequenced by immunoSEQ multiplex PCR; TCRdb stores in-frame clones only, minus some. The table lists about 370,000 clones, around 89% of them singletons. The sample comprised peripheral blood. The origin of the receptors is a man aged 18 to 30 with active or convalescent COVID-19. Both conserved end residues are part of each CDR3. The D gene is left open where the match is weak. Not all rows give a size; the values are once, few, many and, for expanded clones, a class.

clone_size	d_call	j_call	cdr3_length	v_call	cdr3_nt	cdr3_aa
few	TRBD1	TRBJ1-2	16	TRBV27	TGTGCCAGCAGTCCGGGACAGGGGAAAGCTAACTATGGCTACACCTTC	CASSPGQGKANYGYTF
once	NA	TRBJ2-2	15	TRBV5-1	TGCGCCAGCAGCCCCCGGGTCGGGGGCACCGGGGAGCTGTTTTTT	CASSPRVGGTGELFF
NA	NA	TRBJ2-1	11	TRBV27	TGTGCCAGCAGCCTCAGCAATGAGCAGTTCTTC	CASSLSNEQFF
NA	NA	TRBJ1-5	13	TRBV12-3/TRBV12-4	TGTGCCAGCAGATTGACAGGAAATCAGCCCCAGCATTTT	CASRLTGNQPQHF
NA	NA	TRBJ1-2	13	TRBV19	TGTGCCAGTAGTACGATCGGGGTTGGGGGCTACACCTTC	CASSTIGVGGYTF
once	NA	TRBJ2-7	14	TRBV24-1	TGTGCCACCAGTGATTCGCTGAACAGCTACGAGCAGTACTTC	CATSDSLNSYEQYF
few	TRBD1	TRBJ2-7	16	TRBV7-9	TGTGCCAGCACCAATGGACAGGCCGGCCTTTCCTACGAGCAGTACTTC	CASTNGQAGLSYEQYF
NA	NA	TRBJ1-2	13	TRBV18	TGTGCCAGCTCTAATCAGGGGAACTATGGCTACACCTTC	CASSNQGNYGYTF
NA	NA	TRBJ1-1	12	TRBV2	TGTGCCAGCAGTGTTTCCCCAGGGGACGCTTTCTTT	CASSVSPGDAFF
NA	NA	TRBJ2-1	17	TRBV14	TGTGCCAGCAGCAAGAGACCGGGACTCAGCTCCTACAATGAGCAGTTCTTC	CASSKRPGLSSYNEQFF
NA	NA	TRBJ1-1	13	TRBV12-3/TRBV12-4	TGTGCCAGCAGTTTAGGACCGAGCAGAGGCGCTTTCTTT	CASSLGPSRGAFF
NA	TRBD2	TRBJ2-1	18	TRBV9	TGTGCCAGCAGCGTAGCTTCCGTTACTAGCGGGGTTTACAATGAGCAGTTCTTC	CASSVASVTSGVYNEQFF
once	TRBD1	TRBJ1-1	13	TRBV19	TGTGCCAGTAGTACACCAGGGGGCCCTGAAGCTTTCTTT	CASSTPGGPEAFF
NA	NA	TRBJ1-5	14	TRBV21-1	TGTGCCAGCGCGACAGGGGGTTCCAATCAGCCCCAGCATTTT	CASATGGSNQPQHF
NA	TRBD1	TRBJ1-4	16	TRBV27	TGTGCCAGCAGTTTCGGGACAGGGCTTTCGGTGGAAAAACTGTTTTTT	CASSFGTGLSVEKLFF
NA	TRBD1	TRBJ1-2	15	TRBV7-2	TGTGCCAGCAGCTTAGATTCAGGGGGCCGTTCTGGCTACACCTTC	CASSLDSGGRSGYTF